The 3 T cell receptor beta chains in this list originate from one sample, sequenced in a study of graft-versus-host responses after intestinal transplantation. Their target antigens are unknown. The protocol was immunoSEQ multiplex PCR, while the TCRdb copy is restricted to in-frame clones and leaves out a portion. The sample includes some 87,000 clones, over 85% of them seen just once. The sequences come from unstimulated CD4+ T cells sorted from spleen or lymph node cells, collected before intestinal transplant. These TCRs come from a human donor who received an intestinal transplant.

The rearrangement joins TRBV9 to TRBJ2-1; 9 positions match TRBD2. CDR1 and CDR2 (germline): SGDLS, YYNGEE. CDR3 length: 15 amino acids. V shed 4 bases and J 0 bases; nucleotides not matched to a gene: 2. The CDR3: CASSISGSSYNEQFF. As DNA, the CDR3 is TGTGCCAGCAGCATTAGCGGGAGCTCCTACAATGAGCAGTTCTTC.

This clone was picked up one time. The chain joins TRBV29-1 to TRBJ1-5; 7 nucleotides line up with TRBD1. The CDR3 is 15 residues long. In germline, CDR1 is SQVTM, CDR2 ANQGSEA. V was pared by 4 bases and J by 4 bases, with 10 bases of the junction left unmatched. The CDR3 DNA is TGCAGCGTTGGGGGAGGGGGCAATGGGAATCAGCCCCAGCATTTT. This gives the protein CSVGGGGNGNQPQHF.

The chain joins TRBV15 to TRBJ2-1, with TRBD2 matching 10 bases. Germline V gene lookup returns CDR1 LNHNV and CDR2 YYDKDF (reference sequence). Losses at the gene ends were 0 bases for V and 10 bases for J; bases not matched to a gene: 18. This CDR3 spans 19 amino acids. CDR3 loop: CATSREGGRLAGLRVEQFF. The DNA of the CDR3 is TGTGCCACCAGCAGAGAAGGGGGGAGACTAGCGGGCCTTCGTGTCGAGCAGTTCTTC.